This T cell receptor (beta chain) was obtained from a study of blood T cell repertoires in COVID-19. Germline trimming cut 5 bases from V and 8 bases from J; bases unmatched to any gene: 11. This CDR3 is built from 15 residues. Germline lookup yields CDR1 MNHEY and CDR2 SMNVEV (reference sequence). Per the original data handling: Cell counts per sample came from amplifying reference gene primers. Sequencing used immunoSEQ multiplex PCR; TCRdb keeps in-frame clones, though not all of them. Clone size and the V and J calls come from that table; the DNA yielded D and trimming. Among 200,000 to 250,000 clones, 84% were seen once, and the ten largest hold roughly 2.4%.

The genes are TRBV27 and TRBJ2-2; 7 bases are a match to TRBD1. The origin of this receptor is a woman aged 55-69 years with acute or convalescent COVID-19. Sequencing input: peripheral blood. The CDR3 spells CASSPIQGMGGELFF. CDR3 nucleotides: TGTGCCAGCAGTCCGATACAGGGGATGGGTGGGGAGCTGTTTTTT.